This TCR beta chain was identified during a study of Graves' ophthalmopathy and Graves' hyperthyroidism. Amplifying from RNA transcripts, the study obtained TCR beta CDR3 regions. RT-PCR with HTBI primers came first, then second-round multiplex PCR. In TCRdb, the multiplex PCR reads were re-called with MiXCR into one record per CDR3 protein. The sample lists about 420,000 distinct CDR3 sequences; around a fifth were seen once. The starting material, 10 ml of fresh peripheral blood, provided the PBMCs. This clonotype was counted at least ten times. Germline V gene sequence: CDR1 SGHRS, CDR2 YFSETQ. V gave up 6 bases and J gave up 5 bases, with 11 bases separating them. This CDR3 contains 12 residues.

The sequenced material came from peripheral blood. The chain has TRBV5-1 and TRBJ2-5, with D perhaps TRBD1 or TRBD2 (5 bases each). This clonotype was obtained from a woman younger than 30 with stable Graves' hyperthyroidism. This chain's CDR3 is CASKGTGETQYF. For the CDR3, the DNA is TGCGCCAGCAAGGGGACGGGGGAGACCCAGTACTTC.